This TCR beta chain was sequenced in a study of T cell repertoires in cytomegalovirus infection. Study background: An indication of both CMV infection and matching HLA type came from public TCR beta signatures.

This clonotype has a handful of counts. The target antigen is unknown. Regarding the study as a whole: Adding up the frequency of public TCR beta families identified people who carried CMV plus the relevant HLA. HLA-C-restricted CMV clonotypes gave the most frequent clonotype in two of eight donors.

TCRdb re-analysed the reads in MiXCR, keeping a single row per CDR3 protein. The sample has 740,000 or so distinct CDR3 sequences, roughly 35% seen once. Material for sequencing was PBMCs. The clonotype originates from a human donor in good health (CMV status not recorded). Some clones in this sample may be carry-over from other donors' samples.

This chain's CDR3 is CASSSFNSTYEQYF. CDR3 sequence (DNA): TGTGCCAGCTCATCTTTTAACAGCACCTACGAGCAGTACTTC. V and J are TRBV18 and TRBJ2-7; D is unresolved. Germline V CDR1 and CDR2: KGHSH, LQKENI. V was cut by 5 bases and J by 2 bases, with 13 bases left in between. There are 14 residues in the CDR3. The full variable domain, completed using reference TRBV18 and TRBJ2-7, is NAGVMQNPRHLVRRRGQEARLRCSPMKGHSHVYWYRQLPEEGLKFMVYLQKENIIDESGMPKERFSAEFPKEGPSILRIQQVVRGDSAAYFCASSSFNSTYEQYFGPGTRLTVT.